Here is one TCR beta chain with its context. What it binds is unknown. After removal of 6 bases from V and 1 base from J, the junction contained 3 bases not matched to a gene. The CDR3 contains 13 residues. The germline V gene has CDR1 SQVTM and CDR2 ANQGSEA. The sample is drawn from a study of cytomegalovirus exposure and HLA in healthy donors. General study findings and limits: Later on, a genetic analysis was performed. It linked a missense variant in DCLRE1C with V- and J-gene trimming of TCR beta.

Primers included in the PCR were 60 Vbeta and 13 Jbeta primers. This table comes from immunoSEQ multiplex PCR, and its TCRdb copy is limited to in-frame clones, with some not included. The sample contains 150,000 to 200,000 clones, about four fifths of which appear only once. The chain carries TRBV29-1 and TRBJ2-7; 10 bases are a match to TRBD2. The specimen sequenced was PBMCs. The TCR comes from a boy between 5 and 17 years old in good health and CMV-seronegative. The CDR3 protein is CSVRAGGSYEQYF. DNA for the CDR3: TGCAGCGTGAGAGCGGGAGGGTCCTACGAGCAGTACTTC.